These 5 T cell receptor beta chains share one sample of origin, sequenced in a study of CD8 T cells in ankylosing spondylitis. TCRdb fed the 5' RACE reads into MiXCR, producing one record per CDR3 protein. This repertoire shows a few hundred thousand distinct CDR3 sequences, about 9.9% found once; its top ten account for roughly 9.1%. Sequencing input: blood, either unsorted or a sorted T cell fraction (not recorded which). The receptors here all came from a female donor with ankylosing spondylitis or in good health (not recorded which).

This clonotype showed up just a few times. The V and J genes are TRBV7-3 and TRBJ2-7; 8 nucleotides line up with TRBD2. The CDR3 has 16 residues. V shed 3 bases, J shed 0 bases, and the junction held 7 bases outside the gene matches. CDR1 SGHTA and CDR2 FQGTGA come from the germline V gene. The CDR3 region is CASSLSGGLSSYEQYF. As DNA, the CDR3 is TGTGCCAGCAGCTTGAGCGGGGGCCTAAGCTCCTACGAGCAGTACTTC.

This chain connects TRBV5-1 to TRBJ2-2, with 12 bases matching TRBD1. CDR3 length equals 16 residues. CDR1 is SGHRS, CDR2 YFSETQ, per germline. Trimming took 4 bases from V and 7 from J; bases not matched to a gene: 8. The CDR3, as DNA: TGCGCCAGCAGCCCGGGGACAGGGGGCGAGAACGGGGAGCTGTTTTTT. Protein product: CASSPGTGGENGELFF. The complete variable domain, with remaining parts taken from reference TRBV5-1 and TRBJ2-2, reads KAGVTQTPRYLIKTRGQQVTLSCSPISGHRSVSWYQQTPGQGLQFLFEYFSETQRNKGNFPGRFSGRQFSNSRSEMNVSTLELGDSALYLCASSPGTGGENGELFFGEGSRLTVL.

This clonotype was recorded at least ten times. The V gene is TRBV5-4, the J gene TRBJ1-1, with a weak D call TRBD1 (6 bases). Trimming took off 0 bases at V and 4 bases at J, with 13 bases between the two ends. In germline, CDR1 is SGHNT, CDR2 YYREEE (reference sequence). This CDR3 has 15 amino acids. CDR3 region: CASSLEWGRGTEAFF. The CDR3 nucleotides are TGTGCCAGCAGCTTGGAATGGGGCAGGGGCACTGAAGCTTTCTTT.

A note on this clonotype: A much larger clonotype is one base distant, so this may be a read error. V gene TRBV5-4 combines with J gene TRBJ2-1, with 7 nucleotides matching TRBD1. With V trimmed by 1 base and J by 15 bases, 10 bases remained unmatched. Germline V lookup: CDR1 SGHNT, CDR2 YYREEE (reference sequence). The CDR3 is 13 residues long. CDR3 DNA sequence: TGTGCCAGCAGCTTGAAACGGAAACAGGGGACGTTCTTC. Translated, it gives CASSLKRKQGTFF.

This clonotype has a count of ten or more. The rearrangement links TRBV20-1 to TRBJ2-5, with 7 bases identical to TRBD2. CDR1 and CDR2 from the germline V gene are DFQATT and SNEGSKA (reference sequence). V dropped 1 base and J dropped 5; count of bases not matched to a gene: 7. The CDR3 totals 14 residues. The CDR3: CSARVPAGSETQYF. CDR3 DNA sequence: TGCAGTGCTAGAGTTCCAGCGGGGAGTGAGACCCAGTACTTC.